The 23 T cell receptor beta chains below were found in one sample sequenced in a study of CD8 T cells in ankylosing spondylitis. General observations from the study: Seemingly distinctive of ankylosing spondylitis blood was a TCR beta motif formed by eight highly homologous variants.

TCRdb used MiXCR to reprocess the 5' RACE reads, holding one entry per CDR3 protein. The top ten clones hold under 20% of a sample with roughly 700,000 distinct CDR3 sequences, 15% to 20% of them seen once. Their recognized antigens are unknown. Specimen: blood, either unsorted or a sorted T cell fraction (not recorded which). The receptor source for this set is a male donor with ankylosing spondylitis.

A few counts support this clonotype. The rearrangement links TRBV11-1 to TRBJ2-1; the match to TRBD1 covers 9 bases. Germline CDR1 and CDR2: SGHAT and FQDESV (reference sequence). The CDR3 totals 18 residues. V trimming: 7 bases; J trimming: 2 bases; junction bases outside the gene matches: 15. This chain's CDR3 is CASTPRSRTGETYNEQFF. CDR3 nucleotides: TGTGCCAGCACCCCCCGGAGTCGGACAGGGGAGACCTACAATGAGCAGTTCTTC.

This chain links TRBV2 with TRBJ2-3; 9 bases fit TRBD2. V trimming: 10 bases; J trimming: 1 base; junction bases outside the gene matches: 6. The germline V gene has CDR1 SNHLY and CDR2 FYNNEI. The CDR3 has 14 residues. This CDR3 reads CATFSGSGTDTQYF. The CDR3 DNA follows: TGTGCCACCTTTAGCGGGAGTGGCACAGATACGCAGTATTTT.

In this sample, this clonotype turned up many times. The gene calls are TRBV4-3 and TRBJ2-3; the match to TRBD2 covers 7 bases. Losses at the gene ends were 6 bases for V and 0 bases for J; bases not matched to a gene: 6. This CDR3 region has 15 residues. Germline V gene lookup returns CDR1 LGHNA and CDR2 YSLEER. This CDR3 is CASSPGGGSTDTQYF. The CDR3 DNA reads TGCGCCAGCAGTCCGGGGGGAGGGAGCACAGATACGCAGTATTTT.

This clonotype was observed a few times. This chain connects TRBV20-1 to TRBJ2-2; D gene ambiguous. The CDR3 has 12 residues. The germline V gene encodes CDR1 DFQATT and CDR2 SNEGSKA (reference sequence). Trimming stripped 7 bases from V and 5 bases from J, with 11 bases between. CDR3 DNA: TGCAGTGTCCCCCGTAGGACCGGGGAGCTGTTTTTT. It yields the protein CSVPRRTGELFF.

This clonotype was seen only a few times. The chain joins TRBV11-1 to TRBJ2-1, with 10 bases fitting TRBD2. The V and J ends lost 5 bases and 4 bases, in that order; junction bases with no gene match: 11. The CDR3 runs to 17 residues. Germline V CDR1 and CDR2: SGHAT, FQDESV (reference sequence). DNA of the CDR3: TGTGCCAGCAGCCTCCCACGGGGGACTAGCGTTTACAATGAGCAGTTCTTC. Translated: CASSLPRGTSVYNEQFF.

The rearrangement uses TRBV5-1 and TRBJ2-7, with D maybe TRBD2 (6 bases). This CDR3 spans 15 amino acids. Per the germline V gene, CDR1 is SGHRS and CDR2 is YFSETQ. Trimming took 0 bases from V and 3 from J, leaving 13 bases between them. CDR3: CASSLGRGTVYEQYF. The CDR3 DNA reads TGCGCCAGCAGCTTGGGGAGGGGAACGGTCTACGAGCAGTACTTC.

This clonotype turned up a few times. The CDR3 bases are TGTGCCATCAGTGAGCCGGCCTCAACAGGGGGTGGCGGCTACACCTTC. This gives the protein CAISEPASTGGGGYTF. This chain uses TRBV10-3 with TRBJ1-2; 8 bases match TRBD1. Losses at the gene ends were 2 bases for V and 8 bases for J; bases not matched to a gene: 13. Germline assignment: CDR1 ENHRY and CDR2 SYGVKD. CDR3 length: 16 residues.

This chain connects TRBV10-3 to TRBJ2-7, with 7 bases aligning to TRBD1. The CDR3 runs 14 residues. Germline V gene sequence: CDR1 ENHRY, CDR2 SYGVKD. V lost 6 bases, J lost 2 bases, and 7 bases stayed unmatched. The CDR3 loop is CAIRKGADTYEQYF. CDR3 nucleotide sequence: TGTGCCATCAGGAAGGGGGCAGACACCTACGAGCAGTACTTC.

This clonotype was recorded a few times. The V gene is TRBV28, the J gene TRBJ2-1; TRBD2 matches at 8 bases. The J segment lost 8 bases and the V segment lost 6 bases, leaving 6 bases of the junction unmatched. Germline V gene lookup returns CDR1 MDHEN and CDR2 SYDVKM. The CDR3 sequence is 13 residues long. Here the CDR3 reads CASSSGLADEQFF. CDR3 sequence (DNA): TGTGCCAGCAGCTCTGGACTAGCCGATGAGCAGTTCTTC.

This clonotype occurred a few times. The genes are TRBV4-3 and TRBJ2-7, with 9 nucleotides matching TRBD2. Germline assignment: CDR1 LGHNA and CDR2 YSLEER. This CDR3 contains 14 residues. The ends lost 7 bases at V and 3 bases at J; junction bases unmatched: 7. CDR3 nucleotides: TGCGCCAGCAAGGCTCAGCGGGAGGTCTACGAGCAGTACTTC. As protein: CASKAQREVYEQYF.

This clonotype has a handful of counts. The V gene is TRBV12-3 or TRBV12-4, the J gene TRBJ1-1; D is perhaps TRBD1 (6 bases). There are 13 residues in the CDR3. Trimming shortened V by 6 bases and J by 1 base, and 9 bases separated the two germline ends. The CDR3 region is CASRGGPNTEAFF. CDR3 sequence (DNA): TGTGCCAGCAGGGGGGGGCCGAACACTGAAGCTTTCTTT.

The CDR3 coding sequence is TGTGCCACCAGTGCCCAGGACGCCCAGGGGTACAATGAGCAGTTCTTC. Protein sequence: CATSAQDAQGYNEQFF. V is TRBV24-1 and J is TRBJ2-1; D may be TRBD1 (6 bases). The CDR3 spans 16 residues. From germline, CDR1 is KGHDR and CDR2 SFDVKD. V lost 5 bases and J lost 4, with 17 bases in between.

This clonotype came up a few times. The CDR3 spells CASSPGPSLAETQYF. The CDR3, as DNA: TGCGCCAGCAGCCCAGGGCCATCCCTAGCCGAGACCCAGTACTTC. The chain recombines TRBV4-1 with TRBJ2-5, with D perhaps matching TRBD1 or TRBD2 (5 bases each). This CDR3 is built from 15 residues. The germline V and J ends were trimmed by 4 bases and 5 bases, with 17 bases remaining between them. CDR1 is MGHRA and CDR2 is YSYEKL in the germline V gene.

The J gene is TRBJ2-1, the V gene TRBV29-1, with 9 nucleotides matching TRBD2. The V gene's germline CDR1 is SQVTM and CDR2 ANQGSEA. The J segment lost 2 bases and the V segment lost 4 bases, leaving 3 bases of the junction unmatched. CDR3 length equals 14 residues. The DNA for the CDR3 is TGCAGCGTTGGGCGGGGGGGCCCCTACAATGAGCAGTTCTTC. Protein product: CSVGRGGPYNEQFF.

The table lists this clonotype with a few counts. One junction end disagrees with the germline gene, perhaps due to a read error. The chain is built from TRBV2 and TRBJ2-1; TRBD2 agrees at 10 bases. The CDR3 runs to 16 residues. Germline V gene lookup returns CDR1 SNHLY and CDR2 FYNNEI. The CDR3 DNA sequence: TGTGCCAGCACCGGGCTAGCGGGAGCCTCCGACAATGAGCAGTTCTTC. This codes for CASTGLAGASDNEQFF.

The table lists this clonotype with a few counts. The chain employs TRBV6-1 and TRBJ1-5; D gene unclear. Germline CDR1 MNHNS, CDR2 SASEGT. This CDR3 comprises 14 residues. V was shortened by 8 bases and J by 0 bases, with 11 bases between the two germline ends. The CDR3 region is CASDTADSNQPQHF. CDR3 bases: TGTGCCAGCGATACAGCGGATAGCAATCAGCCCCAGCATTTT.

This clonotype was detected only a few times. V and J are TRBV2 and TRBJ1-5; D is unclear. The CDR3 is 14 residues long. Deletions cut 7 bases from V and 2 bases from J, with 12 bases between. From germline, CDR1 is SNHLY and CDR2 FYNNEI. The CDR3 sequence: CASMIQRGNQPQHF. DNA for the CDR3: TGTGCCAGCATGATTCAGAGGGGCAATCAGCCCCAGCATTTT.

The chain carries TRBV5-6 and TRBJ1-5; D ambiguous. Germline values: CDR1 SGHDT, CDR2 YYEEEE. V shed 4 bases and J shed 3 bases, with 11 bases lying between them. The CDR3 consists of 14 residues. CDR3 nucleotides: TGTGCCAGCAGCCTGGGAGGTTTCAATCAGCCCCAGCATTTT. It is translated as CASSLGGFNQPQHF.

This chain uses TRBV6-5 with TRBJ1-1; D not certain. The CDR3 is 12 residues long. Germline V gene lookup returns CDR1 MNHEY and CDR2 SVGAGI. V gave up 5 bases and J gave up 8 bases, with 12 bases separating them. The CDR3 spells CASSRNGGEAFF. For the CDR3, the DNA is TGTGCCAGCAGTCGAAACGGAGGGGAAGCTTTCTTT.

This clonotype occurred many times. This chain uses TRBV5-5 with TRBJ2-7, with D perhaps assigned TRBD1 or TRBD2 (7 bases each). Germline loops: CDR1 SGHKS, CDR2 YYEKEE (reference sequence). The CDR3 is made up of 15 amino acids. Deletions cut 0 bases from V and 4 bases from J, with 14 bases between. As DNA, the CDR3 is TGTGCCAGCAGCTTGGAGCGGGGACAGAGATACGAGCAGTACTTC. Its translation is CASSLERGQRYEQYF.

The rearrangement joins TRBV5-1 to TRBJ2-2, with 10 bases aligning to TRBD2. The CDR3 is made up of 16 amino acids. Germline loops: CDR1 SGHRS, CDR2 YFSETQ. With 0 bases clipped from V and 3 bases from J, the junction kept 2 bases outside the gene matches. CDR3 in amino acids: CASSLESGRDTGELFF. The CDR3 nucleotides read TGCGCCAGCAGCTTGGAAAGCGGGAGGGACACCGGGGAGCTGTTTTTT.

The CDR3 is CASSFADRRNTEAFF. The CDR3 nucleotides are TGTGCCAGCAGCTTTGCGGACAGGAGGAACACTGAAGCTTTCTTT. The rearrangement joins TRBV13 to TRBJ1-1; 7 positions agree with TRBD1. The junction had 5 bases not matched to a gene; V was cut back by 3 bases and J by 1 base. The germline CDR1 and CDR2 sequences are PRHDT and FYEKMQ (reference sequence). The CDR3 length is 15 residues.

This clonotype was counted at least ten times. The V call is TRBV12-3 or TRBV12-4, the J call TRBJ1-1; TRBD1 is a possible D gene (6 bases). The CDR3 runs to 14 residues. Trimming left V 3 bases short and J 3 bases short, with 11 bases between. CDR3 sequence: CASSFQGTYTEAFF. In DNA form, the CDR3 reads TGTGCCAGCAGTTTTCAGGGGACTTACACTGAAGCTTTCTTT.